Described below is a single T cell receptor beta chain sequence and its context. Profiling relied on immunoSEQ multiplex PCR, and the TCRdb table lists in-frame clones only, not all of them. The data hold approximately 100,000 clones, with less than 90% observed a single time. These data come from a study of blood T cell repertoires in COVID-19. The germline V gene encodes CDR1 SNHLY and CDR2 FYNNEI. With 9 bases removed from V and 0 bases from J, the gap between germline ends came to 15 bases. CDR3 length: 14 amino acids. The TCR originated in a woman aged 60-70 years with acute or convalescent COVID-19. This chain links TRBV2 with TRBJ2-7, with a tentative D call TRBD2 (6 bases). Sample: peripheral blood. Here the CDR3 DNA reads TGTGCCAGTTCCCGGGGACTTAGCTCCTACGAGCAGTACTTC. This codes for CASSRGLSSYEQYF.